The present T cell receptor (beta chain) was sequenced within a study of PD-1 blockade in mismatch repair-deficient tumors. Study in general: All were previously treated, progressing patients with over 9 mismatch repair-deficient cancer types. Regarding the study as a whole: Rapid post-treatment expansion, then contraction, generally preceding radiologic response, marked tumor-resident clones.

Every patient had mismatch repair deficiency by PCR or immunohistochemistry. The TCR-sequenced patients were three responders to pembrolizumab. The CDR3 contains 15 residues. Germline V lookup: CDR1 MRHNA, CDR2 SNTAGT. J lost 4 bases, V lost 6 bases, and 4 bases had no gene match. To note about this clone: Antigen specificity is unknown.

Here immunoSEQ multiplex PCR was the method, and the copy in TCRdb shows in-frame clones only, minus some. The sample lists more than 95,000 clones, approximately 90% occurring once. The sequencing here drew on peripheral blood, taken 44 weeks after starting pembrolizumab. The chain has TRBV6-4 and TRBJ2-3; 13 bases line up with TRBD2. The source of this sequence is an adult with mismatch repair-deficient cancer. Here the CDR3 DNA reads TGTGCCAGCAGCCCGGGACTAGCGGGATCAGATACGCAGTATTTT. Translated, it gives CASSPGLAGSDTQYF.